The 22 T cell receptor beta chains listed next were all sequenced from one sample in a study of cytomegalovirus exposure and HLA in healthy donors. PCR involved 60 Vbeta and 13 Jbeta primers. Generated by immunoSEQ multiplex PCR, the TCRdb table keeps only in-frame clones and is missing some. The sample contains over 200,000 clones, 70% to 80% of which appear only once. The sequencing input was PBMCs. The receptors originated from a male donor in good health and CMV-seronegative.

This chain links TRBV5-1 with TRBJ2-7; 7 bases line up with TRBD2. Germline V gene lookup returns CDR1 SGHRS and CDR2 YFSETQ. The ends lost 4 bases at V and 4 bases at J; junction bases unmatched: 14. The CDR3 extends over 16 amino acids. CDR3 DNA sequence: TGCGCCAGCAGCCCACTAATCGGACTAGGAATTTACGAGCAGTACTTC. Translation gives CASSPLIGLGIYEQYF.

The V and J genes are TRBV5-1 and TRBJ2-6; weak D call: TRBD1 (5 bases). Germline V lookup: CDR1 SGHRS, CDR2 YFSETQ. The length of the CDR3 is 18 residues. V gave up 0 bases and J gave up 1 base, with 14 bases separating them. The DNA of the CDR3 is TGCGCCAGCAGCTTGGTATCAGGGCCAGGGTCTGGGGCCAACGTCCTGACTTTC. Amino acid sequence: CASSLVSGPGSGANVLTF.

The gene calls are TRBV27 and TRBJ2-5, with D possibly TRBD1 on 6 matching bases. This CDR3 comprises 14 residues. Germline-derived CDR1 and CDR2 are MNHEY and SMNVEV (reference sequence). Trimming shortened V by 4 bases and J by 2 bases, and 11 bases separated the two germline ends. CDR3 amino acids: CASSSQGNQETQYF. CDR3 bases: TGTGCCAGCAGTTCTCAGGGGAATCAAGAGACCCAGTACTTC.

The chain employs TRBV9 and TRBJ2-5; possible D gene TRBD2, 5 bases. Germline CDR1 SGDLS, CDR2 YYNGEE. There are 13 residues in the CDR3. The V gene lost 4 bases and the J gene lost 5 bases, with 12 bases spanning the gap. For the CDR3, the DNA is TGTGCCAGCAGCTCGGACTTCGGGGAGACCCAGTACTTC. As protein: CASSSDFGETQYF.

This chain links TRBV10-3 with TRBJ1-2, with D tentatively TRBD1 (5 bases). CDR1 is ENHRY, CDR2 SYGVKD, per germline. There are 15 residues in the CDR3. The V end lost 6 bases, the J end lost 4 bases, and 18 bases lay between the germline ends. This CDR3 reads CAIRGGTDSLYGYTF. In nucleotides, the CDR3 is TGTGCCATCAGGGGAGGGACGGATTCCCTCTATGGCTACACCTTC.

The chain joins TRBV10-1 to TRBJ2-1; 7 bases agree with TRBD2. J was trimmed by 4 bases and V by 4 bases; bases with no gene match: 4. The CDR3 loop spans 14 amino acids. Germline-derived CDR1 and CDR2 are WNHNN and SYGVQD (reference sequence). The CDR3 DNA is TGCGCCAGCAGTGGAGCGGGAAGATACAATGAGCAGTTCTTC. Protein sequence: CASSGAGRYNEQFF.

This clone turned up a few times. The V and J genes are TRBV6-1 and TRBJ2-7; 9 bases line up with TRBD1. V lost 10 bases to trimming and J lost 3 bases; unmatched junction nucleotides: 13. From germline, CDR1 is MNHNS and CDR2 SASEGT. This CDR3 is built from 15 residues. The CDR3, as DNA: TGTGCCATCAATGACCCGACAGGGGGAAGCTACGAGCAGTACTTC. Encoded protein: CAINDPTGGSYEQYF.

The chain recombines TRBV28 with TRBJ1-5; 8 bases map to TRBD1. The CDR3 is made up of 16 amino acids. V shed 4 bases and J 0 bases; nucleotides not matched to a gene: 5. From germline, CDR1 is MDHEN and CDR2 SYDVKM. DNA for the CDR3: TGTGCCAGCAGTTGGGACAGGAGTGGTAGCAATCAGCCCCAGCATTTT. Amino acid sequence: CASSWDRSGSNQPQHF. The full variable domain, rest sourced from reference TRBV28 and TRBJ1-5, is DVKVTQSSRYLVKRTGEKVFLECVQDMDHENMFWYRQDPGLGLRLIYFSYDVKMKEKGDIPEGYSVSREKKERFSLILESASTNQTSMYLCASSWDRSGSNQPQHFGDGTRLSIL.

The CDR3 sequence: CATSRDGTSASYEQYF. CDR3 coding DNA: TGTGCCACCAGCAGAGATGGCACTAGCGCGTCCTACGAGCAGTACTTC. The chain recombines TRBV15 with TRBJ2-7; 7 bases map to TRBD2. V lost 0 bases to trimming and J lost 1 base; unmatched junction nucleotides: 6. Germline assignment: CDR1 LNHNV and CDR2 YYDKDF (reference sequence). The CDR3 sequence is 16 residues long.

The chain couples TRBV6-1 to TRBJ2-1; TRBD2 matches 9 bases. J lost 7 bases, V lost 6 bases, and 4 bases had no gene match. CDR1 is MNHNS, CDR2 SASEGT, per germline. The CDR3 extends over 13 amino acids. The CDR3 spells CASRTSGRNEQFF. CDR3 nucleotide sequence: TGTGCCAGCAGGACTAGCGGTCGGAATGAGCAGTTCTTC.

CDR3: CASSYTPSGTGFSPGYTF. CDR3 bases: TGTGCCAGCAGTTACACCCCCTCCGGGACAGGGTTCTCTCCTGGCTACACCTTC. The chain has TRBV27 and TRBJ1-2; 9 bases are a match to TRBD1. There are 18 residues in the CDR3. The trim removed 4 bases at V and 7 bases at J, leaving 19 bases unmatched. Germline CDR1 reads MNHEY; CDR2 reads SMNVEV (reference sequence).

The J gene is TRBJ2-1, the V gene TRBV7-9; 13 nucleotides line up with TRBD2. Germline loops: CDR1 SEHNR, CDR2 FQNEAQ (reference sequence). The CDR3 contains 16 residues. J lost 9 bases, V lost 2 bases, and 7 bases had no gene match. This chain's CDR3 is CASSLILAGGPREQFF. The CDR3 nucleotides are TGTGCCAGCAGCTTAATACTAGCGGGAGGGCCGCGTGAGCAGTTCTTC. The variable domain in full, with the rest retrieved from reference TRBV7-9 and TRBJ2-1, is DTGVSQNPRHKITKRGQNVTFRCDPISEHNRLYWYRQTLGQGPEFLTYFQNEAQLEKSRLLSDRFSAERPKGSFSTLEIQRTEQGDSAMYLCASSLILAGGPREQFFGPGTRLTVL.

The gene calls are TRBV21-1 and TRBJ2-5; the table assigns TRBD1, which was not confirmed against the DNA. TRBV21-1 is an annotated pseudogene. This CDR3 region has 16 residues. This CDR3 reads CASSKGGTGGRETQYF. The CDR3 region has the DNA TGTGCCAGCAGCAAAGGGGGGACAGGGGGCAGGGAGACCCAGTACTTC.

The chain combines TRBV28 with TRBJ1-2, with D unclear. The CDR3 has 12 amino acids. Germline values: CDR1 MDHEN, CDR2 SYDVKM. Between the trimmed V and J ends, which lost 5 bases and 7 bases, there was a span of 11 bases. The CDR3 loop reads CASSPAEGGYTF. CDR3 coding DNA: TGTGCCAGCAGTCCCGCCGAGGGTGGCTACACCTTC.

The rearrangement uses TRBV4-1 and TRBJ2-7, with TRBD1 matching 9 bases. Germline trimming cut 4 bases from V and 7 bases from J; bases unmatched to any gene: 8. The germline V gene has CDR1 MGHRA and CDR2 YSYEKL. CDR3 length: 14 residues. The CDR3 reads CASSLPGTGTEQYF. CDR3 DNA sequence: TGCGCCAGCAGCCTTCCCGGGACAGGGACAGAGCAGTACTTC.

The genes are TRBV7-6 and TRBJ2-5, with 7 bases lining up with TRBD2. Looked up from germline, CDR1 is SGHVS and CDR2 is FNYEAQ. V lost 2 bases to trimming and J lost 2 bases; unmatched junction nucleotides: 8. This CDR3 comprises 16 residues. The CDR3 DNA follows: TGTGCCAGCAGCTTACCCCCCCTCGGGGGGCAAGAGACCCAGTACTTC. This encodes CASSLPPLGGQETQYF.

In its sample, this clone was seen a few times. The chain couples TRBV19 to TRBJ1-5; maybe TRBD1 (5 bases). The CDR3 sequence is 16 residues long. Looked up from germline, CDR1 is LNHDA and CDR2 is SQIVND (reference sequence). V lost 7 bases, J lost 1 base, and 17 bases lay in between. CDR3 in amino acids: CASNPWGLGSNQPQHF. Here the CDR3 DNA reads TGTGCCAGTAACCCCTGGGGCCTGGGGAGCAATCAGCCCCAGCATTTT.

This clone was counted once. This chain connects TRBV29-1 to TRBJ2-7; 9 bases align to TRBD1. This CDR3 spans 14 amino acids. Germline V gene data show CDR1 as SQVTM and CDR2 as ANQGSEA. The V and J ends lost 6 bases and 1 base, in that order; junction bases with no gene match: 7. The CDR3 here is CSVPGQGQSYEQYF. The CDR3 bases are TGCAGCGTCCCGGGACAGGGTCAATCCTACGAGCAGTACTTC.

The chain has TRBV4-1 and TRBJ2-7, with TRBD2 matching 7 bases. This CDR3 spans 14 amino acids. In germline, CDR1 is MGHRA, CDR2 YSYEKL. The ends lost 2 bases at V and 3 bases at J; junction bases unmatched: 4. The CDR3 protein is CASSQLGTNYEQYF. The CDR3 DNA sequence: TGCGCCAGCAGCCAACTTGGGACTAACTACGAGCAGTACTTC.

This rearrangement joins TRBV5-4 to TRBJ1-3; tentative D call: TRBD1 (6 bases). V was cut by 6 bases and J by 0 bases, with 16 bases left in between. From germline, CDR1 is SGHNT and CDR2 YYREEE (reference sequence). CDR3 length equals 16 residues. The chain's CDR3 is CASTYRGGASGNTIYF. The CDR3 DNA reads TGTGCCAGCACCTATCGCGGGGGGGCCTCTGGAAACACCATATATTTT.

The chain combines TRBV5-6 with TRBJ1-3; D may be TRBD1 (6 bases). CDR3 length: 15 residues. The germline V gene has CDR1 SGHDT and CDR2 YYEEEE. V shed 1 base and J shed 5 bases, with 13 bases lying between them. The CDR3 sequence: CASSLWAGARNTIYF. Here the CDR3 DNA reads TGTGCCAGCAGCTTGTGGGCAGGGGCGAGAAACACCATATATTTT.

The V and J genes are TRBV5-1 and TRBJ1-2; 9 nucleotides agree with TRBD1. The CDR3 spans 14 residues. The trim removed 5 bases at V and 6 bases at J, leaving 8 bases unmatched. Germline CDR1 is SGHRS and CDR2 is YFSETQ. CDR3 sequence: CASRSPGTGNGYTF. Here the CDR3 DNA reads TGCGCCAGCAGATCGCCCGGGACAGGGAATGGCTACACCTTC.